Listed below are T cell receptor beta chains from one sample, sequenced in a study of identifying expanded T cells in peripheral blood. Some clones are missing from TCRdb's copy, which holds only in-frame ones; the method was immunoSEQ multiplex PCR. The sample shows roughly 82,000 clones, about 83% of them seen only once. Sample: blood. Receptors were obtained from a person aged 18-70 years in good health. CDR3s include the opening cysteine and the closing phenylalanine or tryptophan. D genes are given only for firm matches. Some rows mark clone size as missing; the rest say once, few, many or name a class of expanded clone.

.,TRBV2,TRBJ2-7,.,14,TGTGCCAGCAGTGAGGTTCGGGAGTTAGGAGAGCAGTACTTC,CASSEVRELGEQYF
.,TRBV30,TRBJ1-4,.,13,TGTGCCTGGAACCGGGCCAGAGGTGAAAAACTGTTTTTT,CAWNRARGEKLFF
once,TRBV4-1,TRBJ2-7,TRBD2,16,TGCGCCAGCAGCCCCCTACTAGCGGGAGCCCCCTACGAGCAGTACTTC,CASSPLLAGAPYEQYF
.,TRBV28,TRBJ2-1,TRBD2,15,TGTGCCAGCACGGCACTAGCGGGAGTCGACAATGAGCAGTTCTTC,CASTALAGVDNEQFF
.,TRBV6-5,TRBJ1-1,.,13,TGTGCCAGCAGTTACCAGGAGAACACTGAAGCTTTCTTT,CASSYQENTEAFF
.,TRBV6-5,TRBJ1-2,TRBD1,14,TGTGCCAGCAGTTGGGGGGGACAGGGAAGTGTCTACACCTTC,CASSWGGQGSVYTF
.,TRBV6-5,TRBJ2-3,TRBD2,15,TGTGCCAGCAGACCTAGCGGAGGGGGCACAGATACGCAGTATTTT,CASRPSGGGTDTQYF
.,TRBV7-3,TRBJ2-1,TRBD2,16,TGTGCCAGCAGCCCGGGACTAGCGGGAGTCGATAATGAGCAGTTCTTC,CASSPGLAGVDNEQFF
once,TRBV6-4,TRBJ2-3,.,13,TGTGCCAGCAGTGGGTCTAGGGTGGATACGCAGTATTTT,CASSGSRVDTQYF
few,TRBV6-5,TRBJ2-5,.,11,TGTGCCAGCAGTTACTTGGAGACCCAGTACTTC,CASSYLETQYF
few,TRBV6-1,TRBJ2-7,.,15,TGTGCCCCGTACTTCGACGAGTCCCTCGCCTACGAGCAGTACTTC,CAPYFDESLAYEQYF
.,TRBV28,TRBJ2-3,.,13,TGTGCCAGCAGTTCTACAGGGACAGATACGCAGTATTTT,CASSSTGTDTQYF
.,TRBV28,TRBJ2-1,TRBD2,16,TGTGCCAGCAGTTCCACATGGCGGGAGGGGTACAATGAGCAGTTCTTC,CASSSTWREGYNEQFF
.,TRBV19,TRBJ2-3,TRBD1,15,TGTGCCAGTAGTATAAGCGGACAGGGCACAGATACGCAGTATTTT,CASSISGQGTDTQYF
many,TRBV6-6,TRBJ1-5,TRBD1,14,TGTGCCAGCAGTTACCCAGGGGGCCATCAGCCCCAGCATTTT,CASSYPGGHQPQHF
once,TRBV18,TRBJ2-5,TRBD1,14,TGTGCCAGCTCGAGGACAGGACCCCAAGAGACCCAGTACTTC,CASSRTGPQETQYF
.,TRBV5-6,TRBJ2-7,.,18,TGTGCCAGCAGCCGCGCTGGACAGACCATGTTCTTCTTCTACGAGCAGTACTTC,CASSRAGQTMFFFYEQYF
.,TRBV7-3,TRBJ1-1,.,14,TGTGCCAGCAGCCTCCGAGAGGGTCGCACTGAAGCTTTCTTT,CASSLREGRTEAFF
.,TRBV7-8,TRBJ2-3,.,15,TGTGCCAGCAGCTTAGGAGATCCCGGCACAGATACGCAGTATTTT,CASSLGDPGTDTQYF
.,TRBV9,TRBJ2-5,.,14,TGTGCCAGCAGCGTAGCCGGGCATGGGGAGACCCAGTACTTC,CASSVAGHGETQYF
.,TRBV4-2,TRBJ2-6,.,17,TGTGCCAGCAGCCAAGATTGGAAAGGGGCAGGGGCCAACGTCCTGACTTTC,CASSQDWKGAGANVLTF
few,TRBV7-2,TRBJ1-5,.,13,TGTGCCAGCAGCCGACAGTCCAATCAGCCCCAGCATTTT,CASSRQSNQPQHF
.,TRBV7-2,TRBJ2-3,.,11,TGTGCCAGCAGCTTATTAGATACGCAGTATTTT,CASSLLDTQYF
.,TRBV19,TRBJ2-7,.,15,TGTGCCAGTACCCGGGACTCCTCAAACTCCTACGAGCAGTACTTC,CASTRDSSNSYEQYF
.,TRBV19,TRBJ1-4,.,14,TGTGCCAGTAGTACGAACGAATGGGGGGAAAAACTGTTTTTT,CASSTNEWGEKLFF
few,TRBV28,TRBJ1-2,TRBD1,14,TGTGCCAGCAGTCTAGGACAGGGTTCGATAGGCTACACCTTC,CASSLGQGSIGYTF
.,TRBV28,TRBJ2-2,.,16,TGTGCCAGCAGTTTTGCAGGTGTTAATCGTCCCGGGGAGCTGTTTTTT,CASSFAGVNRPGELFF
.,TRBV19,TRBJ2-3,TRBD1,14,TGTGCCAGTAGCCAGGGACAGGGCACAGATACGCAGTATTTT,CASSQGQGTDTQYF
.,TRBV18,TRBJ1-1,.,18,TGTGCCAGCTCACCATTTCGGGTCGAACGGGGGCCCTCCACTGAAGCTTTCTTT,CASSPFRVERGPSTEAFF
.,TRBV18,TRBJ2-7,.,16,TGTGCCAGCTCACCACCGTTAATGGCAGAGACCTACGAGCAGTACTTC,CASSPPLMAETYEQYF
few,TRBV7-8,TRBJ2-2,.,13,TGTGCCAGCAGCTCACAGGGCGGCGGGGAGCTGTTTTTT,CASSSQGGGELFF
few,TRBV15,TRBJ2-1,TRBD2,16,TGTGCCACCAGCAGAGATCCGGGGGGGAGAGGGAATGAGCAGTTCTTC,CATSRDPGGRGNEQFF